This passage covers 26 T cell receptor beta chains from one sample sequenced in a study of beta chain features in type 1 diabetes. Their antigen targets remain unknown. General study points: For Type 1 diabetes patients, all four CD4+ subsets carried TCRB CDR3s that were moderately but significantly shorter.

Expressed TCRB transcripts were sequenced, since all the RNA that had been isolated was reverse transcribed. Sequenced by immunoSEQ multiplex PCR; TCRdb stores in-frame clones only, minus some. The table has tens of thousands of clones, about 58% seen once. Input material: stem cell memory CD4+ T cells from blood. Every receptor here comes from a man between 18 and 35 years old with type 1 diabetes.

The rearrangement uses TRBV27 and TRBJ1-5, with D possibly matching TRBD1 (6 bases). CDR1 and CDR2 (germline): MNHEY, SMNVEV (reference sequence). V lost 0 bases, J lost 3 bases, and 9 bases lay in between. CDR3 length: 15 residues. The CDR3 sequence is CASSLSGQLNQPQHF. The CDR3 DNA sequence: TGTGCCAGCAGTTTATCCGGACAGCTCAATCAGCCCCAGCATTTT.

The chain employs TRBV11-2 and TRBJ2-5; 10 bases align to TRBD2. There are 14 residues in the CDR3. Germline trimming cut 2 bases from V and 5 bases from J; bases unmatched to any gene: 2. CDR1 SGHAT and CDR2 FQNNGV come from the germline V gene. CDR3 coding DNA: TGTGCCAGCAGCTTACGAGCGGGGGGGGAGACCCAGTACTTC. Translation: CASSLRAGGETQYF.

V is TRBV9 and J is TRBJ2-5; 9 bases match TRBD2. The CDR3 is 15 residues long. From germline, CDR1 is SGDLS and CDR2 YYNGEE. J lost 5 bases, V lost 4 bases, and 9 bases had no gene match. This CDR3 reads CASSPQAGGPETQYF. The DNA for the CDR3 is TGTGCCAGCAGCCCCCAGGCGGGGGGGCCGGAGACCCAGTACTTC.

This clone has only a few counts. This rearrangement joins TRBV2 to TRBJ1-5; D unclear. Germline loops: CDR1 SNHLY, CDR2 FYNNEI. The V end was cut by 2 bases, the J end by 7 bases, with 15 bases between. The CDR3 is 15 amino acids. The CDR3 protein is CASSEISGSRQPQHF. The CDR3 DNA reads TGTGCCAGCAGTGAAATAAGCGGGTCCCGGCAGCCCCAGCATTTT.

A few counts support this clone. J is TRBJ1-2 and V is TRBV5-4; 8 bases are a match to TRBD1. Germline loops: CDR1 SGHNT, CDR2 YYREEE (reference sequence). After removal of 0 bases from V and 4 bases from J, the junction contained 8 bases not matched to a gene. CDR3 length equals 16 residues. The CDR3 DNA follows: TGTGCCAGCAGCTTGGATAACAGGGGGTCTGGCTATGGCTACACCTTC. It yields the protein CASSLDNRGSGYGYTF.

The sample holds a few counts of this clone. This CDR3 reads CASSYSRSEQYF. The DNA of the CDR3 is TGTGCCAGCAGTTACTCGCGTTCCGAGCAGTACTTC. This chain connects TRBV6-6 to TRBJ2-7; no firm D call. V lost 0 bases and J 6 bases, leaving 6 bases between the germline ends. Germline CDR1 MNHNY, CDR2 SVGAGI (reference sequence). The length of the CDR3 is 12 residues.

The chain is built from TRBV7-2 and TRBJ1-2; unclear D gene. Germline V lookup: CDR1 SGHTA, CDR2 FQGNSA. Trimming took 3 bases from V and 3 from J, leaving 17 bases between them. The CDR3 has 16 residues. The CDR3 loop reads CASSFIGQTKYYGYTF. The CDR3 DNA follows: TGTGCCAGCAGCTTTATCGGCCAGACTAAATACTATGGCTACACCTTC. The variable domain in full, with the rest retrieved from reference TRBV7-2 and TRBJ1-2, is GAGVSQSPSNKVTEKGKDVELRCDPISGHTALYWYRQSLGQGLEFLIYFQGNSAPDKSGLPSDRFSAERTGGSVSTLTIQRTQQEDSAVYLCASSFIGQTKYYGYTFGSGTRLTVV.

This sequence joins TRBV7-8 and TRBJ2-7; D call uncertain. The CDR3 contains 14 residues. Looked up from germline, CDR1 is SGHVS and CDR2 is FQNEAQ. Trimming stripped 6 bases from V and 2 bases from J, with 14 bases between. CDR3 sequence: CASSLAFGTYEQYF. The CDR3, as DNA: TGTGCCAGCAGTCTGGCCTTTGGTACCTACGAGCAGTACTTC.

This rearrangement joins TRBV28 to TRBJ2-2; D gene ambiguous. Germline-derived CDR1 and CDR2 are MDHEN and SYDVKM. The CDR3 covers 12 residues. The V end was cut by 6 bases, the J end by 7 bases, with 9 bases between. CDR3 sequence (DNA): TGTGCCAGCAGAGCAGGTGGCGGGGAGCTGTTTTTT. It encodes CASRAGGGELFF.

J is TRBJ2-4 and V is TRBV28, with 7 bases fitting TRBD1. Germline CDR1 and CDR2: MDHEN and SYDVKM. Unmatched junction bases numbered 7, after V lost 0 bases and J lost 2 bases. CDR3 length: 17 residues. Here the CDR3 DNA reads TGTGCCAGCAGTTTATGGCACCTGACAGGGTCCAAAAACATTCAGTACTTC. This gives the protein CASSLWHLTGSKNIQYF.

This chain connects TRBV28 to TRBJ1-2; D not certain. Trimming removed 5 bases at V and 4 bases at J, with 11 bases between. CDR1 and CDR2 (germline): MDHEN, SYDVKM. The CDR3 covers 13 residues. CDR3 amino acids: CASSRDTLYGYTF. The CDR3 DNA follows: TGTGCCAGCAGTCGAGACACCCTCTATGGCTACACCTTC.

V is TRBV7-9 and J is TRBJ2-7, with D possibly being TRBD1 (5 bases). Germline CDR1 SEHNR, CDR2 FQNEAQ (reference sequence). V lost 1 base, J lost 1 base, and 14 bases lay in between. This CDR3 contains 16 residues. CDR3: CASSLGFGALSYEQYF. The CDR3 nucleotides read TGTGCCAGCAGCTTAGGCTTTGGGGCATTGTCCTACGAGCAGTACTTC.

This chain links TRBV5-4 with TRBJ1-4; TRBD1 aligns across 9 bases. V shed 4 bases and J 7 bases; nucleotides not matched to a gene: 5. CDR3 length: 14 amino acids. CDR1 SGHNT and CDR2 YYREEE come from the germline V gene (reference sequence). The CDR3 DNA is TGTGCCAGCAGCCGACAGGGGGAAGCTGAAAAACTGTTTTTT. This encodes CASSRQGEAEKLFF. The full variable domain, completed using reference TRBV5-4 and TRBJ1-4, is ETGVTQSPTHLIKTRGQQVTLRCSSQSGHNTVSWYQQALGQGPQFIFQYYREEENGRGNFPPRFSGLQFPNYSSELNVNALELDDSALYLCASSRQGEAEKLFFGSGTQLSVL.

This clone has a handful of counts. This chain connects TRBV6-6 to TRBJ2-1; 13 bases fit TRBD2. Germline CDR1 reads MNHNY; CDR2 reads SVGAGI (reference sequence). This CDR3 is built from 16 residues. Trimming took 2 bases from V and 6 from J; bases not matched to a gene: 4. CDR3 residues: CASSYGWTSGGNEQFF. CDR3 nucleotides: TGTGCCAGCAGTTACGGATGGACTAGCGGGGGCAATGAGCAGTTCTTC.

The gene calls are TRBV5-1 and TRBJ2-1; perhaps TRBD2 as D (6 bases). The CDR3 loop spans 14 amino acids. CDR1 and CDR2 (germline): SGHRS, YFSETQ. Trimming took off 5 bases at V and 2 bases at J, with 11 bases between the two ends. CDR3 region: CASSSPGAYNEQFF. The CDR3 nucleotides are TGCGCCAGCAGTAGCCCGGGAGCCTACAATGAGCAGTTCTTC.

CDR3 residues: CASSLAGGAGYTF. The CDR3, as DNA: TGTGCCAGCAGCCTCGCCGGAGGGGCAGGCTACACCTTC. The rearrangement links TRBV7-2 to TRBJ1-2; weak D call: TRBD1 (5 bases). CDR1 and CDR2 (germline): SGHTA, FQGNSA. The CDR3 has 13 amino acids. V was cut by 5 bases and J by 8 bases, with 15 bases left in between.

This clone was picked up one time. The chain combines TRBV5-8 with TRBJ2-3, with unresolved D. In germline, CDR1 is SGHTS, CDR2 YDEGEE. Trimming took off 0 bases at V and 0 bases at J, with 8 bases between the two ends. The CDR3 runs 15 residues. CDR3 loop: CASSLGGYSTDTQYF. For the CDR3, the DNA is TGTGCCAGCAGCTTGGGAGGATATAGCACAGATACGCAGTATTTT.

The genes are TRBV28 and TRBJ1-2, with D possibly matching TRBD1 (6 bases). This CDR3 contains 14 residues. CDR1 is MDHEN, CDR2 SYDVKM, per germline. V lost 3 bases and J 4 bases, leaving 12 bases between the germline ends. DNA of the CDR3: TGTGCCAGCAGTTTGTTAGGGGGTCCCTATGGCTACACCTTC. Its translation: CASSLLGGPYGYTF.

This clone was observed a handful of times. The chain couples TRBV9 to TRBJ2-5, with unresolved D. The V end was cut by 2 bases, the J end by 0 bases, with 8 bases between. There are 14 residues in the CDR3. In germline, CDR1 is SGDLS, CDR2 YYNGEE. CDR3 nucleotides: TGTGCCAGCAGCGTGGGCGCGTACCAAGAGACCCAGTACTTC. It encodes CASSVGAYQETQYF.

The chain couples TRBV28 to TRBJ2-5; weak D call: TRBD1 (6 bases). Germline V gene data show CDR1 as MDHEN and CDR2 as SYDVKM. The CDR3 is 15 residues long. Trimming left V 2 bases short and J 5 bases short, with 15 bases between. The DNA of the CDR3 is TGTGCCAGCAGTTTACGGCCAGGGGTAGGCGAGACCCAGTACTTC. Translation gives CASSLRPGVGETQYF. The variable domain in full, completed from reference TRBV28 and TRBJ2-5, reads DVKVTQSSRYLVKRTGEKVFLECVQDMDHENMFWYRQDPGLGLRLIYFSYDVKMKEKGDIPEGYSVSREKKERFSLILESASTNQTSMYLCASSLRPGVGETQYFGPGTRLLVL.

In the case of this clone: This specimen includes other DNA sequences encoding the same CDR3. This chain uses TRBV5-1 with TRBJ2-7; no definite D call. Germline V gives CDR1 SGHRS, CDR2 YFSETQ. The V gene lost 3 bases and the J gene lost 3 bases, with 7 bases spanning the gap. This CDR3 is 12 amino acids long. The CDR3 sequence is CASSSTDYEQYF. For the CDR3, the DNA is TGCGCCAGCAGCTCGACTGACTACGAGCAGTACTTC.

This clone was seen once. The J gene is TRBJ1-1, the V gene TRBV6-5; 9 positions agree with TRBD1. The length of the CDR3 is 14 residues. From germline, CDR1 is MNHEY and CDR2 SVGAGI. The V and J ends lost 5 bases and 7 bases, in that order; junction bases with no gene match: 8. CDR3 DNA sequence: TGTGCCAGCAGTCAGGTACCGGGACAGGGTGAAGCTTTCTTT. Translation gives CASSQVPGQGEAFF.

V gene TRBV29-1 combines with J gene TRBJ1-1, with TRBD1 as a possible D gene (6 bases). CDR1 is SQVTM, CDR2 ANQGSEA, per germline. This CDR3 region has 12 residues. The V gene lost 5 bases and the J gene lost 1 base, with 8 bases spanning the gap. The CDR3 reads CSVSGANTEAFF. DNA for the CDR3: TGCAGCGTTTCAGGGGCGAACACTGAAGCTTTCTTT.

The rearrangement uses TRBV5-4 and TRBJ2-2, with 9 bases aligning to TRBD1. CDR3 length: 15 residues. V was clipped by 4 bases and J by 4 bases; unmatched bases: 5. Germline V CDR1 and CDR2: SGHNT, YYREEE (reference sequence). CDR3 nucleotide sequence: TGTGCCAGCAGCCTACAGGGGGCGAGCACCGGGGAGCTGTTTTTT. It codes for CASSLQGASTGELFF.

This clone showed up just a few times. The CDR3 nucleotides read TGCAGCGTTAGGTTAGCACAAGAGACCCAGTACTTC. It encodes CSVRLAQETQYF. The rearrangement uses TRBV29-1 and TRBJ2-5, with unresolved D. The CDR3 covers 12 residues. Germline V gene data show CDR1 as SQVTM and CDR2 as ANQGSEA. The V end lost 5 bases, the J end lost 2 bases, and 9 bases lay between the germline ends.

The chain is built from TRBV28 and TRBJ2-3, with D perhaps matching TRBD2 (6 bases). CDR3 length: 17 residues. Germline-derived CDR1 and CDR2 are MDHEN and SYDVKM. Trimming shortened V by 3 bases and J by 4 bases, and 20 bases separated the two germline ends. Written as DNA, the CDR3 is TGTGCCAGCAGTTTTCTTCGGGACGGGGGAACGGCAGATACGCAGTATTTT. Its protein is CASSFLRDGGTADTQYF.